This TCR beta chain was recovered during a study of blood T cell repertoires in COVID-19. After removal of 0 bases from V and 7 bases from J, the junction contained 10 bases not matched to a gene. The CDR3 spans 16 residues. CDR1 is SQVTM, CDR2 ANQGSEA, per germline. Only in-frame clones appear in the TCRdb table, and some are missing; sequencing was by immunoSEQ multiplex PCR. The sample has tens of thousands of clones; roughly 82% are singletons. V gene TRBV29-1 combines with J gene TRBJ1-2; 11 bases fit TRBD1. This TCR was sampled from a human donor in a cohort sampled during active COVID-19. Source material: peripheral blood. The CDR3 DNA follows: TGCAGCGTTGAAGATCCCTCTGGGACAGGGGGATTTGGCTACACCTTC. Translation gives CSVEDPSGTGGFGYTF.